The TCR beta chain under discussion was sequenced for a study of PD-1 blockade in classical Hodgkin lymphoma. Time point specified: cycle 4 day 1 (C4D1), after 5 to 7 weeks of nivolumab. Autologous stem cell transplantation was followed by relapse in every patient, and brentuximab vedotin exposure varied. When best responses were assessed, they were complete response, partial response or progressive disease. General study results and limits: Diversity in CD4+ TCRs, unlike that measured in CD8+ TCRs, had risen significantly by C4D1. Baseline TCR diversity was reportedly lower in newly diagnosed patients than in healthy donors. It was reported as lower still in relapsed/refractory patients.

The protocol was immunoSEQ multiplex PCR, while the TCRdb copy is restricted to in-frame clones and leaves out a portion. The table includes about 90,000 clones, just over 90% detected once. A note on this clone: The antigen remains unidentified.

Germline lookup yields CDR1 GTSNPN and CDR2 SVGIG (reference sequence). The CDR3 covers 13 residues. The ends were cut back, 7 bases at V and 4 bases at J, with 16 bases in the middle. Sequencing was performed on peripheral blood mononuclear cells (PBMCs), taken before the fourth cycle of nivolumab. The chain joins TRBV30 to TRBJ2-5, with D perhaps being TRBD1 or TRBD2 (5 bases each). This clonotype was sampled from a human donor with classical Hodgkin lymphoma. The CDR3 nucleotides are TGTGCCTTCTCGGGACGGGGAGTAGAGACCCAGTACTTC. This translates into CAFSGRGVETQYF.